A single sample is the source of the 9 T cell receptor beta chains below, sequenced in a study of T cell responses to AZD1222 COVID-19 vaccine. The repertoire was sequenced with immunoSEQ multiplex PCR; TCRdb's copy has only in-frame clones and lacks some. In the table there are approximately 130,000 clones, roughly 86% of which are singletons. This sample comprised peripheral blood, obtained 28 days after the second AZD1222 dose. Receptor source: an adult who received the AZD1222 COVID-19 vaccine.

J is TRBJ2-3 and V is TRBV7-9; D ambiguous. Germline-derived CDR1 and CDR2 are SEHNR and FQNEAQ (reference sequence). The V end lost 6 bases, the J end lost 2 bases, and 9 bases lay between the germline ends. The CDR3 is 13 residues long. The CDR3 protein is CASRQIPTDTQYF. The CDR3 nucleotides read TGTGCCAGCAGACAAATCCCCACAGATACGCAGTATTTT.

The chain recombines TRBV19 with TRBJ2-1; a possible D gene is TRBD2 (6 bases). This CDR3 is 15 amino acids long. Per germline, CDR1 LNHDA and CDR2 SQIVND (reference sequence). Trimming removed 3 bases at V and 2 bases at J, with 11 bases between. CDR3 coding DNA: TGTGCCAGTAGTATGATGGGAGGCACCTACAATGAGCAGTTCTTC. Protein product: CASSMMGGTYNEQFF.

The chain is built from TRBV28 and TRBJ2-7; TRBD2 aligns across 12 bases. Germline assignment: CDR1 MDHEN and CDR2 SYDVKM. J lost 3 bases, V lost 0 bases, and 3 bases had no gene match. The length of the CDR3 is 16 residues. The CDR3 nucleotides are TGTGCCAGCAGTTTATGGCCTAGCGGGGGGGACTACGAGCAGTACTTC. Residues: CASSLWPSGGDYEQYF.

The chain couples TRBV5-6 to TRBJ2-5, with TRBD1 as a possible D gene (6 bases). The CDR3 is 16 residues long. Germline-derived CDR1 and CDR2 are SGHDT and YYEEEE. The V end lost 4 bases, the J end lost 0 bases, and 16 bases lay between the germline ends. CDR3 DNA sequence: TGTGCCAGCAGCAAGCGTAGTACAGGGAACCAAGAGACCCAGTACTTC. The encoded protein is CASSKRSTGNQETQYF.

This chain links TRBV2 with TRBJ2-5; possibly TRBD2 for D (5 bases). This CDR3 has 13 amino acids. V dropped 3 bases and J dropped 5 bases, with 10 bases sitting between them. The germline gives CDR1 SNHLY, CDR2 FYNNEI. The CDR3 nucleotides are TGTGCCAGCAGTGAGAGGTGGAGGGAGACCCAGTACTTC. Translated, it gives CASSERWRETQYF.

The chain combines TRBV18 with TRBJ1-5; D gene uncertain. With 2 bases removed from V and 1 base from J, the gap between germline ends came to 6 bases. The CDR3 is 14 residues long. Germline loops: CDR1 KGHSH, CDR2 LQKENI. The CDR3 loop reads CASSPSNSNQPQHF. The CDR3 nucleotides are TGTGCCAGCTCACCATCAAACAGCAATCAGCCCCAGCATTTT. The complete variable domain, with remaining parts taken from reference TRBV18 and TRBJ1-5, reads NAGVMQNPRHLVRRRGQEARLRCSPMKGHSHVYWYRQLPEEGLKFMVYLQKENIIDESGMPKERFSAEFPKEGPSILRIQQVVRGDSAAYFCASSPSNSNQPQHFGDGTRLSIL.

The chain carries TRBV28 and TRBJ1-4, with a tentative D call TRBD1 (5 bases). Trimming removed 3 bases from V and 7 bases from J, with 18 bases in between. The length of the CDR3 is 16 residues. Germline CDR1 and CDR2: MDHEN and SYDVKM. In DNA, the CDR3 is TGTGCCAGCAGTTTCCTAAGCGGGGGGATGTCTGAAAAACTGTTTTTT. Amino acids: CASSFLSGGMSEKLFF.

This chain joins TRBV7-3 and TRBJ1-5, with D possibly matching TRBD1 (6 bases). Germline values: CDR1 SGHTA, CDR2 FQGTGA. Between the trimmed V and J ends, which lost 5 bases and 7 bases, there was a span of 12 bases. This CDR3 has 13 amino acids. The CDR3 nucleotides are TGTGCCAGCAGCCCACAGGGCGGCCAGCCCCAGCATTTT. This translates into CASSPQGGQPQHF.

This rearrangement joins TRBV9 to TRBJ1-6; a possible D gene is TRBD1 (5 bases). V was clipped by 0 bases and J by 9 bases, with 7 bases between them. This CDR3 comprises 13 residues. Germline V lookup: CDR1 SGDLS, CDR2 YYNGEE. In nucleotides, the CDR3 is TGTGCCAGCAGCGTAGGACAGAGTTCACCCCTCCACTTT. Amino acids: CASSVGQSSPLHF.